This is a list of T cell receptor beta chains from one sample in a study of T cell responses to AZD1222 COVID-19 vaccine. The table came from immunoSEQ multiplex PCR; TCRdb's copy has only in-frame clones and leaves some out. The profile shows about 110,000 clones, about nine tenths of them singletons. Sequenced material: peripheral blood, taken on day 0 of AZD1222 vaccination. The receptors come from an adult in good health. Both conserved end residues are part of each CDR3. D genes are given only for firm matches. For some rows the clone size is stated as once, few or many, or as a class when expanded; others skip it.

few	-	TRBV27	TRBJ2-1	CASSFLVSNEQFF	TGTGCCAGCAGTTTCCTGGTCAGTAATGAGCAGTTCTTC
-	-	TRBV27	TRBJ1-1	CASSGGPWRDTEAFF	TGTGCCAGCAGTGGGGGCCCCTGGAGGGACACTGAAGCTTTCTTT
-	TRBD1	TRBV2	TRBJ1-2	CAGQAGTVYGYTF	TGTGCCGGGCAGGCCGGGACAGTTTATGGCTACACCTTC
-	-	TRBV6-9	TRBJ2-7	CAKNYPWYEQYF	TGTGCCAAAAATTATCCTTGGTACGAGCAGTACTTC
-	-	TRBV6-2/TRBV6-3	TRBJ2-7	CASSYSPIQPAGEQYF	TGTGCCAGCAGTTACTCCCCGATTCAACCGGCGGGCGAGCAGTACTTC
-	-	TRBV28	TRBJ1-1	CASSLRPLGTEAFF	TGTGCCAGCAGTCTCAGACCCCTAGGGACTGAAGCTTTCTTT
-	-	TRBV28	TRBJ2-7	CASTAAYEQYF	TGTGCCAGCACAGCCGCGTACGAGCAGTACTTC
-	-	TRBV10-3	TRBJ1-5	CAISEQINQPQHF	TGTGCCATCAGTGAACAAATTAATCAGCCCCAGCATTTT
-	-	TRBV6-2/TRBV6-3	TRBJ1-2	CASSYSGHRRPGYTF	TGTGCCAGCAGTTACTCGGGCCATAGGCGGCCTGGCTACACCTTC
-	TRBD2	TRBV9	TRBJ2-3	CASSLSSGSTDTQYF	TGTGCCAGCAGCTTATCTAGCGGGAGCACAGATACGCAGTATTTT
-	-	TRBV18	TRBJ1-6	CASSPLPATGSNSPLHF	TGTGCCAGCTCACCCTTACCCGCTACAGGGTCTAATTCACCCCTCCACTTT
-	-	TRBV28	TRBJ2-3	CASSLARTETDTQYF	TGTGCCAGCAGTTTAGCCCGGACAGAAACAGATACGCAGTATTTT
-	-	TRBV27	TRBJ1-2	CASSPIQAAGGYTF	TGTGCCAGCAGTCCCATTCAGGCGGCTGGGGGCTACACCTTC
once	-	TRBV28	TRBJ2-3	CASRERSTDTQYF	TGTGCCAGCAGGGAGCGGAGCACAGATACGCAGTATTTT
-	-	TRBV6-2/TRBV6-3	TRBJ2-4	CASSPGYKNIQYF	TGTGCCAGCAGCCCGGGATACAAAAACATTCAGTACTTC
-	-	TRBV28	TRBJ1-4	CASGLSEKLFF	TGTGCCAGCGGTTTAAGTGAAAAACTGTTTTTT
many	-	TRBV4-3	TRBJ1-1	CASSQQVMNTEAFF	TGCGCCAGCAGCCAACAGGTAATGAACACTGAAGCTTTCTTT
-	-	TRBV28	TRBJ2-3	CASRGGADTQYF	TGTGCCAGCAGGGGGGGTGCAGATACGCAGTATTTT
-	-	TRBV7-2	TRBJ2-1	CASSFSTSNEQFF	TGTGCCAGCAGCTTTTCGACTAGCAATGAGCAGTTCTTC
-	TRBD1	TRBV5-1	TRBJ2-7	CASSLSAGGDEQYF	TGCGCCAGCAGCTTGTCAGCAGGGGGCGACGAGCAGTACTTC
-	-	TRBV4-2	TRBJ1-5	CASSQDSGWGNQPQHF	TGTGCCAGCAGCCAAGATTCGGGATGGGGCAATCAGCCCCAGCATTTT
-	-	TRBV7-2	TRBJ2-7	CASSWAGSSYEQYF	TGTGCCAGCAGCTGGGCGGGTAGCTCCTACGAGCAGTACTTC
-	TRBD2	TRBV3-1/TRBV3-2	TRBJ2-2	CASSPPGLGSTGELFF	TGTGCCAGCAGCCCGCCGGGACTAGGTAGCACCGGGGAGCTGTTTTTT
few	TRBD1	TRBV30	TRBJ2-7	CAWSLAGQGQGQYF	TGTGCCTGGAGTCTGGCGGGACAGGGCCAAGGGCAGTACTTC
-	TRBD2	TRBV4-2	TRBJ2-1	CASSQDLGFSGGAYNEQFF	TGTGCCAGCAGCCAAGATCTAGGGTTTAGCGGGGGGGCCTACAATGAGCAGTTCTTC
once	-	TRBV6-1	TRBJ1-6	CASSEGWSPLHF	TGTGCCAGCAGTGAAGGTTGGTCACCCCTCCACTTT
many	-	TRBV3-1/TRBV3-2	TRBJ1-1	CASSQNEGAEAFF	TGTGCCAGCAGCCAGAACGAGGGGGCTGAAGCTTTCTTT
-	TRBD1	TRBV5-1	TRBJ2-2	CASSSLTGVDTGELFF	TGCGCCAGCAGCTCCCTGACAGGGGTTGACACCGGGGAGCTGTTTTTT
-	-	TRBV3-1/TRBV3-2	TRBJ2-4	CASSQGGPAAGGIQYF	TGTGCCAGCAGCCAAGGGGGGCCGGCAGCCGGAGGGATTCAGTACTTC
-	-	TRBV2	TRBJ2-5	CASSAGTYQETQYF	TGTGCCAGCAGTGCGGGGACGTACCAAGAGACCCAGTACTTC
-	TRBD2	TRBV7-2	TRBJ2-7	CASSLAESGLAGHF	TGTGCCAGCAGCTTAGCGGAGTCGGGACTAGCGGGACACTTC
-	-	TRBV2	TRBJ2-3	CASSEADTQYF	TGTGCCAGCAGTGAAGCGGATACGCAGTATTTT
-	-	TRBV5-4	TRBJ2-7	CASSLLADGTYEQYF	TGTGCCAGCAGCTTGCTCGCGGACGGTACCTACGAGCAGTACTTC
-	TRBD1	TRBV9	TRBJ1-4	CASSAGTGGRDELFF	TGTGCCAGCAGCGCGGGGACAGGGGGCAGGGACGAACTGTTTTTT
-	-	TRBV5-1	TRBJ1-2	CASSLTTSGQTYGYTF	TGCGCCAGCAGCCTAACCACCAGCGGACAGACCTATGGCTACACCTTC
-	-	TRBV6-2/TRBV6-3	TRBJ2-7	CASSRSRDLPYEQYF	TGTGCCAGCAGCCGCTCCCGGGACTTACCCTACGAGCAGTACTTC
-	TRBD2	TRBV30	TRBJ2-1	CAWIRDGGGRGNGFF	TGTGCCTGGATCCGTGACGGGGGCGGGAGGGGAAACGGGTTCTTC
-	-	TRBV20-1	TRBJ2-5	CSASLGQETQYF	TGCAGTGCTAGTCTGGGACAAGAGACCCAGTACTTC
few	-	TRBV5-4	TRBJ2-3	CASSSTIDTQYF	TGTGCCAGCAGCTCCACCATTGATACGCAGTATTTT
once	-	TRBV29-1	TRBJ1-2	CSVDEFNYGYTF	TGCAGCGTTGATGAGTTCAACTATGGCTACACCTTC
-	-	TRBV28	TRBJ2-7	CASRPGSYEQYF	TGTGCCAGCCGCCCGGGGTCCTACGAGCAGTACTTC
once	-	TRBV6-5	TRBJ1-2	CASSPASGYYGYTF	TGTGCCAGCAGCCCCGCGTCGGGCTACTATGGCTACACCTTC
-	-	TRBV29-1	TRBJ1-4	CSVGGGEKLFF	TGCAGCGTTGGGGGCGGGGAAAAACTGTTTTTT
-	-	TRBV19	TRBJ1-2	CASTPRTRTDYGYTF	TGTGCCAGTACCCCCCGGACGCGGACGGACTATGGCTACACCTTC
-	-	TRBV5-6	TRBJ2-7	CASSSDTTYEQYF	TGTGCCAGCAGCTCGGACACAACCTACGAGCAGTACTTC
-	-	TRBV10-2	TRBJ1-1	CASSEDDRDTEAFF	TGCGCCAGCAGTGAGGACGACAGAGACACTGAAGCTTTCTTT
once	-	TRBV4-2	TRBJ2-3	CASSQERTDGATDTQYF	TGTGCCAGCAGCCAAGAAAGGACCGATGGAGCCACAGATACGCAGTATTTT
-	-	TRBV19	TRBJ2-1	CASSIEDRSNEQFF	TGTGCCAGTAGTATTGAGGATAGGAGCAATGAGCAGTTCTTC
-	TRBD1	TRBV24-1	TRBJ2-1	CATRPGQGNNEQFF	TGTGCCACCCGGCCGGGACAGGGCAACAATGAGCAGTTCTTC
-	TRBD2	TRBV18	TRBJ2-1	CASSSRLAEGGNEQFF	TGTGCCAGCTCATCCCGACTAGCGGAGGGGGGCAATGAGCAGTTCTTC
-	-	TRBV28	TRBJ2-7	CASSSPAGQRTYEQYF	TGTGCCAGCAGTTCCCCCGCGGGACAGAGAACCTACGAGCAGTACTTC
-	TRBD1	TRBV5-1	TRBJ1-2	CASSLVGTGRTGNYGYTF	TGCGCCAGCAGCCTGGTTGGGACAGGCCGGACGGGGAACTATGGCTACACCTTC
-	TRBD1	TRBV5-1	TRBJ1-6	CASNLEGTGLTPLHF	TGCGCCAGCAACCTCGAAGGGACAGGGTTGACACCCCTCCACTTT